This T cell receptor beta chain was documented in a study of T cell changes during pregnancy in multiple sclerosis (dated by TCRdb to the late 2010s). About the investigation overall: The study examined how the T cell repertoire changed over the course of pregnancy in women with multiple sclerosis.

The library was prepared using the immunoSEQ multiplex PCR assay. TCRdb retrieved this table from immuneACCESS and kept in-frame rearrangements only. Not all clones are present; in checked studies, unresolved V genes account for under half, and no reason is known for the remainder. The table for this sample lists approximately 130,000 clones; 95% to 98% of them were counted only once. Jointly, the top ten make up 0.44% of the sample. Per the germline V gene, SGDLS is the CDR1 and YYNGEE is the CDR2. The CDR3 spans 15 residues, from the cysteine through the phenylalanine. This entry keeps only the CDR3 DNA: 45 bases, framed from base 1. After removal of 4 bases from V and 3 bases from J, the junction retains 10 bases not matched to a gene. Comment on this clone: Its specific antigen is unknown. No clone much larger than this one lies a single base away; base qualities are absent.

This receptor chain uses TRBV9 and TRBJ2-7; 7 bases in the middle match TRBD1. The sequence was collected from a female donor with multiple sclerosis, enrolled in a pregnancy study. The material sequenced was peripheral blood, taken after pregnancy. This receptor carries the CDR3 CASSPQTGPNYEQYF. The nucleotide sequence is given as TGTGCCAGCAGCCCTCAGACAGGGCCAAACTACGAGCAGTACTTC. The reference TRBV9 and TRBJ2-7 proteins fill in what lies around the CDR3, so the full variable domain reads DSGVTQTPKHLITATGQRVTLRCSPRSGDLSVYWYQQSLDQGLQFLIQYYNGEERAKGNILERFSAQQFPDLHSELNLSSLELGDSALYFCASSPQTGPNYEQYFGPGTRLTVT.